This TCR beta chain was captured by sequencing in a study of blood T cell repertoires in COVID-19. Across the study: The United States, Italy and Spain were the sources of the acute and convalescent COVID-19 samples.

The length of the CDR3 is 15 residues. Germline CDR1 reads SGHTS; CDR2 reads YDEGEE. The V and J ends lost 4 bases and 3 bases, in that order; junction bases with no gene match: 7. This clone was seen a single time. Two consecutive negative NP/OP PCR tests, clearance, or resolved symptoms defined Cohort 3 recovery. In the source study's methods: Using reference gene primer amplification, nucleated cell counts were estimated. Produced via immunoSEQ multiplex PCR; TCRdb's table is partial and in-frame only. D and trimming were read from the DNA, whereas the V and J calls and clone size are those reported in that table. The sample holds a few hundred thousand clones; 80% to 90% are singletons and the top ten take around 1.1%.

The genes are TRBV5-8 and TRBJ2-3, with 8 nucleotides matching TRBD1. Sequencing input: PBMCs or T cells enriched from blood (not recorded which). The receptor's source is a man aged 30-40 years who had recovered from COVID-19. CDR3 loop: CASSAGQGWTDTQYF. CDR3 coding DNA: TGTGCCAGCAGCGCCGGACAGGGTTGGACAGATACGCAGTATTTT.